Listed below are T cell receptor beta chains from one sample, sequenced in a study of CD4+ T cells in melanoma. Assay used: immunoSEQ multiplex PCR; TCRdb lists only in-frame clones, some missing. In the table there are about 11,000 clones, approximately 74% of which are singletons. Sequenced sample: cells from a culture (not recorded whether cultured in vitro). The receptor set was obtained from a human donor with melanoma. CDR3s include the opening cysteine and the closing phenylalanine or tryptophan. A D gene is named only where the DNA matches it firmly. The size field is filled for only some rows; it gives once, few, many or a size class.

CDR3 DNA,CDR3 protein,clone size,D gene,J gene,V gene
TGTGCCAGCAGCGCACGGGGGGCCAGGTACAATGAGCAGTTCTTC,CASSARGARYNEQFF,-,-,TRBJ2-1,TRBV11-3
TGTGCCAGCAGCTCCCGGGACCTCTACGAGCAGTACTTC,CASSSRDLYEQYF,-,-,TRBJ2-7,TRBV11-2
TGTGCCAGCAGCCCCCACAGGAAACGGGGCTACACCTTC,CASSPHRKRGYTF,few,-,TRBJ1-2,TRBV11-3
TGTGCCAGCAGTTGGGGAAACGGCTACACCTTC,CASSWGNGYTF,few,-,TRBJ1-2,TRBV6-5
TGTGCCAGCAGGGGGCTGGGACAGGGTTACGAGCAGTACTTC,CASRGLGQGYEQYF,-,TRBD1,TRBJ2-7,TRBV6-1
TGTGCCAGCAGTCTACCCGCAGGTGGGTTCCTCCACTTT,CASSLPAGGFLHF,few,-,TRBJ1-6,TRBV5-4
TGCGCCAGCAGCCAATTTGGTGAAGGAGCGGGGGGTTACAATGAGCAGTTCTTC,CASSQFGEGAGGYNEQFF,-,TRBD2,TRBJ2-1,TRBV4-1
TGTGCCAGCAGCCGGGGGACAGCTATCACCGGGGAGCTGTTTTTT,CASSRGTAITGELFF,few,-,TRBJ2-2,TRBV7-9
TGTGCCAGCAGTTTTGACTTGAACACTGAAGCTTTCTTT,CASSFDLNTEAFF,once,-,TRBJ1-1,TRBV6-1
TGTGCCAGCAGTGAGACAGGGACACAAGAGACCCAGTACTTC,CASSETGTQETQYF,-,TRBD1,TRBJ2-5,TRBV2
TGCGCCAGCAGCCCGACAGGGGGTGGAAACACCATATATTTT,CASSPTGGGNTIYF,once,TRBD1,TRBJ1-3,TRBV4-1
TGTGCCAGCAGCCAAGGATTGGGGGGTACTGCTTTCTTT,CASSQGLGGTAFF,-,-,TRBJ1-1,TRBV14
TGTGCCAGCAGCGCCCCGAGGGGGGGCGAGCAGTACTTC,CASSAPRGGEQYF,once,-,TRBJ2-7,TRBV2
TGTGCCATCAGTGGTGGGGGTACTAGCCAAGAGACCCAGTACTTC,CAISGGGTSQETQYF,-,-,TRBJ2-5,TRBV10-3
TGTGCCAGCAGTCCCAGGACAGGGCGGATCGCGAACACTGAAGCTTTCTTT,CASSPRTGRIANTEAFF,-,TRBD1,TRBJ1-1,TRBV27
TGTGCCAGCAGTTTATTTGGGATTCTCAATCAGCCCCAGCATTTT,CASSLFGILNQPQHF,-,-,TRBJ1-5,TRBV27
TGTGCCAGCAGTGAATGGGGGAATTCACCCCTCCACTTT,CASSEWGNSPLHF,few,-,TRBJ1-6,TRBV2
TGTGCCAGCAGCCACCCACTGAGGGGAAGCCCTGAAGCTTTCTTT,CASSHPLRGSPEAFF,-,-,TRBJ1-1,TRBV11-2
TGTGCCAGCAGCCAAGGCGGTGTGAGGGCACCTTCTGGCTACACCTTC,CASSQGGVRAPSGYTF,once,-,TRBJ1-2,TRBV5-4
TGTGCCAGCAGTCGCCTCGGGGGAGGGTCCTACAATGAGCAGTTCTTC,CASSRLGGGSYNEQFF,-,TRBD2,TRBJ2-1,TRBV6-6
TGCGCCAGCAGCTTACCCGGGACAACTAGCACAGATACGCAGTATTTT,CASSLPGTTSTDTQYF,few,-,TRBJ2-3,TRBV5-1
TGTGCCAGCAACGAGTCAGGGAGGGGGTATAATGGCTACACCTTC,CASNESGRGYNGYTF,-,-,TRBJ1-2,TRBV6-1
TGTGCCAGCAGCCAAGATCCCAGGGTTTCTAGCACAGATACGCAGTATTTT,CASSQDPRVSSTDTQYF,-,-,TRBJ2-3,TRBV14
TGTGCCAGCAGCCGTTTCTCGTCCGGGAACACTGAAGCTTTCTTT,CASSRFSSGNTEAFF,-,-,TRBJ1-1,TRBV7-6
TGTGCCAGCAGCTTAATCGAGACAGGGGGCTCCTACGAGCAGTACTTC,CASSLIETGGSYEQYF,few,TRBD1,TRBJ2-7,TRBV7-9
TGTGCCAGTAGTACAGGACTAGGGGTAGCTAGGACGGAAGATACGCAGTATTTT,CASSTGLGVARTEDTQYF,-,TRBD2,TRBJ2-3,TRBV19
TGTGCCTACGCCCGGGACAGGGGGAGGAAAGCTTTCTTT,CAYARDRGRKAFF,few,TRBD1,TRBJ1-1,TRBV30
TGCGCCAGCAGACGTGAGCAGGACGTGACCCAGTACTTC,CASRREQDVTQYF,-,-,TRBJ2-5,TRBV5-1
TGTGCCAGTAGTATTGGACAGCCCGGGGTGGGATATGGCTACACCTTC,CASSIGQPGVGYGYTF,few,-,TRBJ1-2,TRBV19
TGTGCCAGCAGCTTGTTGCCTCGAGGCGATCCCACAGCGAACTATGGCTACACCTTC,CASSLLPRGDPTANYGYTF,few,-,TRBJ1-2,TRBV11-2
TGTGCCAGCAGCTTGGCAGGGGGCGTGACTGAAGCTTTCTTT,CASSLAGGVTEAFF,once,TRBD1,TRBJ1-1,TRBV5-4
TGTGCCAGTACTTTAGGGAATGGGGAGACCCAGTACTTC,CASTLGNGETQYF,-,-,TRBJ2-5,TRBV7-9